The entry below describes one TCR beta chain. Trimming stripped 6 bases from V and 6 bases from J, with 11 bases between. The germline V gene has CDR1 SEHNR and CDR2 FQNEAQ (reference sequence). CDR3 length equals 12 residues. This record comes from a study of CD8 T cells in Susac syndrome. Random hexamers were used to reverse transcribe the RNA input (about 0.5 to 1 ug). One entry per CDR3 protein results from TCRdb running MiXCR on the immunoSEQ multiplex PCR reads. The table shows about 290,000 distinct CDR3 sequences, with approximately 85% occurring only once. The TCR comes from a human donor with multiple sclerosis. The sample was CD8+ T cells from PBMCs. The chain joins TRBV7-9 to TRBJ1-1; D remains unclear. The CDR3 region has the DNA TGTGCCAGCAGGAGGGAGTCCGCTGAAGCTTTCTTT. Translation: CASRRESAEAFF.